This T cell receptor (beta chain) comes out of a study of blood T cell repertoires in COVID-19. Across the study: Both acute and convalescent COVID-19 samples were obtained from the United States, Italy and Spain. Sources were T cells, B-cell-depleted T cells, or PBMCs; the material itself was cDNA or gDNA.

Study members were between about 18 and 95 years old and lived in fewer than 30 US regions. This CDR3 spans 13 amino acids. V lost 6 bases, J lost 0 bases, and 2 bases stayed unmatched. Per germline, CDR1 SGHRS and CDR2 YFSETQ. Authors' data handling: Reference gene primer amplification gave nucleated cell count estimates. Assay: immunoSEQ multiplex PCR; the TCRdb copy retains only in-frame clones and omits some. The DNA gave D and trimming, while V, J and clone size come from that table. The sample yields around 250,000 clones, 80% to 90% seen once. The sequenced material came from PBMCs or T cells enriched from blood (not recorded which). This clonotype was obtained from a woman in her forties or fifties who had been exposed to COVID-19. The chain joins TRBV5-1 to TRBJ1-1; 7 positions match TRBD1. The chain's CDR3 is CASKQGMNTEAFF. For the CDR3, the DNA is TGCGCCAGCAAACAGGGGATGAACACTGAAGCTTTCTTT.